One T cell receptor (beta chain) is described in this entry. This clonotype was detected ten times or more. This clone's antigen is unknown. Per-base quality was not reported, and no clone a single base away is much larger than it. From the cysteine up to the phenylalanine, the CDR3 has a length of 18 residues. Left in the record is the CDR3 DNA by itself, 54 bases read in frame from the first base. The germline V gene gives CDR1 as MGHRA and CDR2 as YSYEKL. V was cut back by 1 base and J by 0 bases, leaving a gap of 18 bases between them. These data are taken from a study of early T cells in non-severe SARS-CoV-2 infection (TCRdb year 2021). A note on the overall study: TCR sequencing used bulk RNA from unsorted whole blood, so alpha and beta chains could not be paired. What the research found in general, with its limitations: VDJdb matching was skewed toward anti-spike CD8 responses and likely underestimated virus-specific expansions, missing private and CD4 specificities.

Set within a cohort of healthcare workers in London, UK, this nested case-control study involved weekly PCR testing of nasopharyngeal swabs along with blood sampling. Healthcare workers were enrolled in the week of the UK lockdown, from 23 to 31 March 2020, and were followed every week for up to roughly 16 weeks. The library relied on 5' RACE. Sequencing took place on a NextSeq 500. In the TCR library protocol, unique molecular identifiers were attached to individual cDNA molecules to correct for PCR bias and sequencing error. Sequencing covered both TCR alpha and beta chains, and within each sample the abundances of alpha and beta sequences were tightly co-correlated. Turning to the authors' computational methods: Decombinator V4 was used to perform V gene, J gene and CDR3 annotation of TCR sequences. TCRs were defined as expanded if a significant change between any two time points was detected under a Poisson model with p below 0.0001. TCR abundances were normalised to the total number of TCRs sequenced per sample and were expressed as counts per million. MAIT TCRs were defined by TRAV1-2 paired with TRAJ12, TRAJ20 or TRAJ33, and iNKT TCRs by TRAV10 paired with TRAJ18. VDJdb, accessed on 1 November 2021, was searched for TCRs annotated for CMV, EBV and SARS-CoV-2, and TCRs annotated for more than one antigen were excluded. Starting from the raw public reads, TCRdb applied fastp trimming at Q25, assembled clones with MiXCR and retained in-frame beta chains. Rows are combined by CDR3 protein, so each entry shows the most common genes and DNA. The V and J calls reflect TCRdb's pipeline rather than the authors' work. The sample table holds more than 90,000 distinct CDR3 sequences, of which roughly an eighth were seen once. Clones ranked in the top ten supply around 2.5% of the sample.

The rearrangement combines TRBV4-1 with TRBJ2-5, and perhaps TRBD2 as D gene, on 5 matching bases. Input material: whole blood. This TCR was recovered from an adult who was a healthcare worker with PCR-confirmed SARS-CoV-2 infection or an uninfected control (not recorded which). The DNA is as follows: TGCGCCAGCAGCCAAGCCCGAGGAGGCGGACGTTACCAAGAGACCCAGTACTTC. This translates into CASSQARGGGRYQETQYF.